The clone carrying this T cell receptor (beta chain) appeared many times. These data belong to a study of tumor-infiltrating lymphocytes in oesophageal squamous cell carcinoma. One entry per CDR3 protein, called by TCRdb with MiXCR from the PCR reads. This table holds about 13,000 distinct CDR3 sequences, 45% to 65% found once. Germline V gene data show CDR1 as SGHRS and CDR2 as YFSETQ. The CDR3 covers 15 residues. The chain carries TRBV5-1 and TRBJ2-4; D is perhaps TRBD1 (5 bases). The tail of the sequence fits TRBJ2-7 better, so the J call may be wrong. The clonotype originates from a male donor with esophageal squamous cell carcinoma. Sequencing was done on a sample of esophageal tumor tissue. As DNA, the CDR3 is TGCGCCAGCAGCTTGGAGGGGCCCCAAGGCAACGAGCAGTACTTC. Translated: CASSLEGPQGNEQYF.